The rows below give T cell receptor beta chains drawn from one sample of a study of vaccination and CD4 T cells after COVID-19. MiXCR, applied by TCRdb to the PCR reads, yields one record per CDR3 protein. The table records some 22,000 distinct CDR3 sequences, under 65% of them present only once. Sequencing used CD4+ T cells from blood, obtained before SARS-CoV-2 vaccination. These receptors were obtained from a human donor who had recovered from COVID-19. CDR3s include the opening cysteine and the closing phenylalanine or tryptophan.

v_gene	j_gene	CDR3aa
TRBV7-9	TRBJ2-3	CASSWGWGGGTDTQYF
TRBV12-2	TRBJ2-1	CASRVRGPRYNEQFF
TRBV5-1	TRBJ2-3	CASSFAGGTDTQYF
TRBV20-1	TRBJ2-7	CGGDLQGQYF
TRBV28	TRBJ2-5	CASSRSETQYF
TRBV20-1	TRBJ2-5	CSAGVETQYF
TRBV6-5	TRBJ1-2	CASSYGLWQSYGGYTF
TRBV11-2	TRBJ2-4	CASSFVGSGNIQYF
TRBV6-5	TRBJ2-7	CASSSPLDIAQYF
TRBV2	TRBJ2-5	CASRGTKGFMVWETQYF
TRBV21-1	TRBJ2-7	CASSFRRIDRAIYEQYF
TRBV21-1	TRBJ2-7	CASPNGEQYF
TRBV11-3	TRBJ2-1	CASSFGGRGEQFF
TRBV7-2	TRBJ2-6	CASSWTGHGANVLTF
TRBV20-1	TRBJ1-1	CSARTGQGVHGIEAFF
TRBV6-2/TRBV6-3	TRBJ2-3	CASRGTGIGDTQYF
TRBV6-1	TRBJ2-7	CASRKDPTGSYEQYF
TRBV19	TRBJ2-7	CASSTQTSGALKQYF
TRBV6-1	TRBJ2-3	CASRWTSGRTSTDTQYF
TRBV2	TRBJ2-3	CASCSREKGSQYF
TRBV10-1	TRBJ2-3	CASSDGGRTSSTDTQYF
TRBV14	TRBJ2-3	CASRGQGTNTQYF
TRBV19	TRBJ2-2	CASKTRLNTGELFF
TRBV5-1	TRBJ1-2	CASSLGLGQVYGYTF
TRBV20-1	TRBJ2-1	CSARKREGLYEQFF
TRBV6-1	TRBJ1-1	CASSKDQGRLNTEAFF
TRBV20-1	TRBJ1-6	CSASVGGNSPLHF
TRBV27	TRBJ2-7	CASSPKPTGYEQYF
TRBV12-3/TRBV12-4	TRBJ1-1	CASSWDRAGTEAFF